This TCR beta chain was captured in a study of cytomegalovirus exposure and HLA in healthy donors. Overall study results and limits: Diagnosis of cytomegalovirus status made by the classifier reportedly showed high specificity and sensitivity.

Of note for this clone: As yet, its antigen is unknown.

Clones were read by immunoSEQ multiplex PCR, and TCRdb kept only the in-frame ones, dropping some. The data contain about 56,000 clones, roughly nine tenths of them singletons. The germline V gene has CDR1 MGHDK and CDR2 SYGVNS. The CDR3 covers 16 residues. Germline trimming cut 6 bases from V and 8 bases from J; bases unmatched to any gene: 14. This clonotype originated in a woman younger than 35 in good health and CMV-seronegative. The material sequenced was PBMCs. V gene TRBV25-1 combines with J gene TRBJ2-1, with 9 bases that match TRBD2. The CDR3 region has the DNA TGTGCCAGCAGCCGTCCCTCGCGGGGGGGAATGGATGAGCAGTTCTTC. Protein sequence: CASSRPSRGGMDEQFF.